This T cell receptor (beta chain) was recorded in a study of post-analysis software for immune sequencing data. TCR beta libraries were prepared from cDNA with unique molecular identifiers. TCRdb re-analysed the PCR reads in MiXCR, keeping a single row per CDR3 protein. The repertoire consists of under 650,000 distinct CDR3 sequences, with around 40% occurring once and the leading ten covering roughly 1.8%. Findings and limits, study-wide: Controls had lower frequencies than patients of four or five TRBV segments, which included TRBV5-6, TRBV5-1 and TRBV20-1.

The CDR3 consists of 13 residues. V gave up 6 bases and J gave up 5 bases; unmatched junction bases: 1. The germline gives CDR1 SQVTM, CDR2 ANQGSEA. In the case of this clonotype: Its antigen is undetermined.

The receptor's source is a girl between 5 and 17 years old with multiple sclerosis. Sequenced sample: blood. This sequence joins TRBV29-1 and TRBJ2-2; TRBD2 aligns across 12 bases. This CDR3 reads CSVLAGGTGELFF. The DNA for the CDR3 is TGCAGCGTGCTAGCGGGAGGGACCGGGGAGCTGTTTTTT.